The next 14 T cell receptor beta chains were all read from a single sample in a study of blood T cells in healthy people across ages (dated by TCRdb to about 2015). The library was made by 5' RACE. The sequencing machine was an Illumina HiSeq 2500. A second roughly 6 to 11 cycle PCR used a sample-barcoded 5' primer and a J-beta primer mix. The raw public reads went through TCRdb reprocessing: fastp at Q25, MiXCR clone calling, in-frame beta chains kept. Identical CDR3 protein sequences are pooled into one entry, listed with their most common genes and DNA. Across this sample there are approximately 880,000 distinct CDR3 sequences, with around 48% seen only once. The ten largest account for around an eighth of the sample. The sample taken for sequencing was blood. The receptors shown here come from a man aged 25 to 40 in good health.

The J gene is TRBJ2-5, the V gene TRBV28; TRBD2 matches 7 bases. The J call may be incorrect, as the DNA end agrees better with TRBJ2-7. The germline V gene has CDR1 MDHEN and CDR2 SYDVKM. CDR3 size: 14 residues. The CDR3 region has the DNA TGTGCCAGCAGTTCTAAGCGGGGACTGTACGAGCAGTACTTC. It translates to CASSSKRGLYEQYF.

The chain joins TRBV28 to TRBJ1-2; D perhaps matches TRBD1 (6 bases). The CDR3 consists of 15 residues. Germline values: CDR1 MDHEN, CDR2 SYDVKM. V dropped 3 bases and J dropped 0 bases, with 11 bases sitting between them. The CDR3 DNA follows: TGTGCCAGCAGTTTCCCCTGGACAGCTAACTATGGCTACACCTTC. As protein: CASSFPWTANYGYTF.

The chain couples TRBV6-2 or TRBV6-3 to TRBJ2-7, with D hard to call. V was cut by 10 bases and J by 7 bases, with 17 bases left in between. The CDR3 is 12 residues long. Looked up from germline, CDR1 is MNHEY and CDR2 is SVGEGT. The chain's CDR3 is CANSSTRNEQYF. In DNA, the CDR3 is TGTGCCAACAGCTCGACTCGAAATGAGCAGTACTTC.

The chain uses TRBV5-1 and TRBJ1-2; D perhaps matches TRBD1 (5 bases). Germline CDR1 and CDR2: SGHRS and YFSETQ. Trimming took 0 bases from V and 7 from J, leaving 13 bases between them. The CDR3 extends over 14 amino acids. Written as DNA, the CDR3 is TGCGCCAGCAGCTTGGACAGTGGGGCTTTTGGCTACACCTTC. This encodes CASSLDSGAFGYTF. Using reference TRBV5-1 and TRBJ1-2 for the parts outside the CDR3, the full variable domain is KAGVTQTPRYLIKTRGQQVTLSCSPISGHRSVSWYQQTPGQGLQFLFEYFSETQRNKGNFPGRFSGRQFSNSRSEMNVSTLELGDSALYLCASSLDSGAFGYTFGSGTRLTVV.

About this clonotype: Sequence at one end of the junction differs from germline and may be a read error. The rearrangement joins TRBV18 to TRBJ2-5, with 12 bases that match TRBD2. Looked up from germline, CDR1 is KGHSH and CDR2 is LQKENI. The CDR3 consists of 17 residues. CDR3 in amino acids: CASSPRTSGAGQETQSF. The CDR3 DNA is TGTGCCAGCTCCCCACGGACTAGCGGGGCAGGACAAGAGACCCAGTCCTTC.

The chain has TRBV3-1 and TRBJ1-2; D gene unclear. The CDR3 covers 16 residues. V gave up 2 bases and J gave up 1 base, with 14 bases separating them. The germline V gene has CDR1 LGHDT and CDR2 YNNKEL (reference sequence). The DNA for the CDR3 is TGTGCCAGCAGCCAACGGTATACGGACTTTAACTATGGCTACACCTTC. This encodes CASSQRYTDFNYGYTF.

The chain has TRBV12-3 or TRBV12-4 and TRBJ1-2; 7 bases line up with TRBD1. V dropped 6 bases and J dropped 1; count of bases not matched to a gene: 5. There are 14 residues in the CDR3. The CDR3 sequence is CASRTGTVNYGYTF. The CDR3, as DNA: TGTGCCAGCAGGACGGGGACAGTTAACTATGGCTACACCTTC.

This clonotype was counted between two and nine times. V usage is TRBV29-1 and J usage is TRBJ2-7, with D perhaps TRBD2 (5 bases). Germline V gene sequence: CDR1 SQVTM, CDR2 ANQGSEA. Trimming left V 4 bases short and J 1 base short, with 8 bases between. The CDR3 is 12 residues long. The CDR3 bases are TGCAGCGTTGCCGGGGAATCCTACGAGCAGTACTTC. Protein product: CSVAGESYEQYF.

With regard to this clonotype: This may be a read error, as it is one base from a much larger clone. This chain connects TRBV7-2 to TRBJ2-1, with 10 nucleotides matching TRBD2. The CDR3 contains 17 residues. Trimming took 5 bases from V and 6 from J; bases not matched to a gene: 13. Germline assignment: CDR1 SGHTA and CDR2 FQGNSA. The CDR3 sequence is CASSPRSGGASFNEQFF. CDR3 bases: TGTGCCAGCAGCCCCCGAAGCGGGGGGGCCTCTTTCAATGAGCAGTTCTTC.

The chain links TRBV3-1 to TRBJ2-3, with D unclear. Deletions cut 0 bases from V and 8 bases from J, with 6 bases between. The CDR3 is made up of 12 amino acids. CDR1 and CDR2 (germline): LGHDT, YNNKEL (reference sequence). CDR3 in amino acids: CASSQDLTTQYF. The DNA of the CDR3 is TGTGCCAGCAGCCAAGATTTGACTACGCAGTATTTT.

V gene TRBV4-1 combines with J gene TRBJ1-2, with 7 nucleotides matching TRBD1. The trim removed 4 bases at V and 4 bases at J, leaving 12 bases unmatched. Germline-derived CDR1 and CDR2 are MGHRA and YSYEKL. The CDR3 consists of 16 residues. The CDR3 nucleotides are TGCGCCAGCAGCCTCACCGGGACAGCATCTACCTATGGCTACACCTTC. Its translation is CASSLTGTASTYGYTF.

V gene TRBV29-1 combines with J gene TRBJ1-5; D possibly corresponds to TRBD1 (6 bases). CDR3 length: 12 residues. Germline V gene sequence: CDR1 SQVTM, CDR2 ANQGSEA. The V end was cut by 7 bases, the J end by 3 bases, with 10 bases between. CDR3 coding DNA: TGCAGCGCAACAGGGAACAATCAGCCCCAGCATTTT. Translation: CSATGNNQPQHF.

For the CDR3, the DNA is TGCGCCAGCAGCGTCGATCGGGGCACTGAAGCTTTCTTT. Translated, it gives CASSVDRGTEAFF. The V and J genes are TRBV5-1 and TRBJ1-1; D uncertain. V was trimmed by 4 bases and J by 4 bases, leaving 11 bases between them. The CDR3 loop spans 13 amino acids. Germline V gives CDR1 SGHRS, CDR2 YFSETQ.

The J gene is TRBJ2-5, the V gene TRBV6-6; 8 bases are shared with TRBD1. The CDR3 totals 12 residues. Germline CDR1 is MNHNY and CDR2 is SVGAGI (reference sequence). V trimming: 9 bases; J trimming: 12 bases; junction bases outside the gene matches: 12. CDR3 residues: CASTPGGDNKYF. CDR3 coding DNA: TGTGCCAGTACTCCAGGGGGCGATAATAAGTACTTC.